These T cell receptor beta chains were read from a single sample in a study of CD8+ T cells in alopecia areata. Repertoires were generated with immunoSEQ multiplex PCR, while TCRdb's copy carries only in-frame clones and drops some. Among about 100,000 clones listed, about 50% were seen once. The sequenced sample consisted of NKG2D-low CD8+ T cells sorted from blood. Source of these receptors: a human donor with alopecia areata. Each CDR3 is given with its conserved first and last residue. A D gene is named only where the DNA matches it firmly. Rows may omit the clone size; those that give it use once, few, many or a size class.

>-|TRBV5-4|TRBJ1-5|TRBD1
TGTGCCAGCAGCCCAGACAGGGGTGGGCAGCCCCAGCATTTT
CASSPDRGGQPQHF
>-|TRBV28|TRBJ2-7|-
TGTGCCAGCAGTTTAACGGACGGGAGAGAGCAGTACTTC
CASSLTDGREQYF
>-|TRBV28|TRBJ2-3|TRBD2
TGTGCCAGCAGCATACGCGTTCTTGCGGGAGGCCCGGGAGGAGATACGCAGTATTTT
CASSIRVLAGGPGGDTQYF
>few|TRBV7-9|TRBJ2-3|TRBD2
TGTGCCAGCAGACTAGCGGGAGGCACCACAGATACGCAGTATTTT
CASRLAGGTTDTQYF
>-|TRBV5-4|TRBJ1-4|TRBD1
TGTGCCAGCAGCTCCGGGACAGAGAAACTGTTTTTT
CASSSGTEKLFF
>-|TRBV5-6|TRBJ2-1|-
TGTGCCAGCAGCTTGGCCGGGTGGAATGAGCAGTTCTTC
CASSLAGWNEQFF
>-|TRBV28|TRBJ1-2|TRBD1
TGTGCCAGCAGTCCGGGACAGGGAGTGTACTATGGCTACACCTTC
CASSPGQGVYYGYTF
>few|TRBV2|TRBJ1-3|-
TGTGCCAGCACCTCCGGGGGTGCAGGAAACACCATATATTTT
CASTSGGAGNTIYF
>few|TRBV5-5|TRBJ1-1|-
TGTGCCAGCAGCTATACTCGGGAAGGGGCTTACACTGAAGCTTTCTTT
CASSYTREGAYTEAFF
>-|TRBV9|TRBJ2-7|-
TGTGCCAGCAGCCCTTCGGGTTACGAGCAGTACTTC
CASSPSGYEQYF
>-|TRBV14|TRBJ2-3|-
TGTGCCAGCAGCCAAACCAACTCCCGCGGGATGACAGATACGCAGTATTTT
CASSQTNSRGMTDTQYF
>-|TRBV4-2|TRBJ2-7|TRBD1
TGTGCCAGCAGCCACGCGCTCTACCGGGACAGCAAGCCCTACGAGCAGTACTTC
CASSHALYRDSKPYEQYF
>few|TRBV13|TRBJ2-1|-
TGTGCCAGCAACCATCGTCCTAGCACATCCTACAATGAGCAGTTCTTC
CASNHRPSTSYNEQFF
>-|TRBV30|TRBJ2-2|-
TGTGCCTGGAGTGTGAGTTCGGGTATCGGGGAGCTGTTTTTT
CAWSVSSGIGELFF
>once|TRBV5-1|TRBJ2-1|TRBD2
TGCGCCAGCAGCTTGGTGGCACAACCAGGACTAGCGATAAACAATGAGCAGTTCTTC
CASSLVAQPGLAINNEQFF
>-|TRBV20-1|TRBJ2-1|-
TGCAGTGCTAGGTGGTACAATGAGCAGTTCTTC
CSARWYNEQFF